These T cell receptor beta chains were read from a single sample in a study of beta chain features in type 1 diabetes. TCRdb's copy holds only in-frame clones and misses some; the assay was immunoSEQ multiplex PCR. Of around 690,000 clones in the sample, around 11% are singletons; the top ten hold about 0.11%. Sequences were obtained from naive CD4+ T cells from blood. The receptors stem from a man aged 30 to 45 with type 1 diabetes. Each CDR3 is given with its conserved first and last residue. The order of the fields is CDR3 protein, CDR3 DNA, D gene, V gene, clone size, J gene. The D gene is left open where the match is weak. Where a row states a size, it is once, few, many or the class of an expanded clone; other rows omit it.

CASSRERGGRYNEQFF,TGTGCCAGCAGCCGAGAACGGGGCGGCCGCTACAATGAGCAGTTCTTC,.,TRBV7-2,.,TRBJ2-1
CASSFRTANSYEQYF,TGCGCCAGCAGCTTCCGGACAGCAAACTCCTACGAGCAGTACTTC,.,TRBV5-1,.,TRBJ2-7
CASSQDFGSSYEQYF,TGCGCCAGCAGCCAAGATTTCGGCAGCTCCTACGAGCAGTACTTC,.,TRBV4-3,.,TRBJ2-7
CASSIRAPPSTQYF,TGTGCCAGTAGTATAAGGGCCCCACCTTCGACGCAGTACTTC,.,TRBV19,.,TRBJ2-7
CASSVAGAIGEYQETQYF,TGCGCCAGCAGTGTAGCGGGGGCGATCGGCGAGTACCAAGAGACCCAGTACTTC,TRBD2,TRBV10-2,.,TRBJ2-5
CATNRGGQFKYF,TGTGCTACGAACAGGGGAGGCCAATTTAAGTACTTC,.,TRBV6-8,.,TRBJ2-7
CASSVGLSTDTQYF,TGTGCCAGCAGCGTAGGGCTAAGCACAGATACGCAGTATTTT,.,TRBV9,few,TRBJ2-3
CSVESRDRETYGYTF,TGCAGCGTTGAGTCAAGGGACAGGGAAACCTATGGCTACACCTTC,TRBD1,TRBV29-1,.,TRBJ1-2
CASSGSSAGDSPLHF,TGTGCCAGCAGCGGTTCCTCGGCGGGTGATTCACCCCTCCACTTT,.,TRBV9,.,TRBJ1-6
CASSSPGLAGAPTDTQYF,TGTGCCAGCAGCTCCCCGGGACTAGCGGGGGCCCCCACAGATACGCAGTATTTT,TRBD2,TRBV7-8,few,TRBJ2-3
CASSDRGLRGSPLHF,TGTGCCAGCAGTGATAGGGGCCTAAGGGGCTCACCCCTCCACTTT,.,TRBV6-4,.,TRBJ1-6
CASSQDPTGGNNSPLHF,TGCGCCAGCAGCCAAGATCCGACAGGGGGGAATAATTCACCCCTCCACTTT,TRBD1,TRBV4-3,few,TRBJ1-6
CASSLWTLYSGNTIYF,TGTGCCAGCAGCCTCTGGACACTCTACTCTGGAAACACCATATATTTT,.,TRBV13,.,TRBJ1-3
CSVGLQAPYEQYF,TGCAGCGTTGGGCTACAGGCCCCCTACGAGCAGTACTTC,.,TRBV29-1,.,TRBJ2-7
CASSEYRGQGLDEQYF,TGTGCCAGCAGTGAATATCGGGGACAGGGGTTGGACGAGCAGTACTTC,TRBD1,TRBV25-1,few,TRBJ2-7
CASSQDVQANEKLFF,TGCGCCAGCAGCCAAGACGTCCAAGCTAATGAAAAACTGTTTTTT,.,TRBV4-3,few,TRBJ1-4
CASSLEPPNKFF,TGTGCCAGCAGCTTAGAACCTCCAAATAAGTTCTTC,.,TRBV7-2,few,TRBJ2-1
CASSQVPPGQYF,TGTGCCAGCAGCCAAGTCCCCCCTGGGCAGTACTTC,.,TRBV14,few,TRBJ2-7
CASSGPGQGKNEQFF,TGTGCCAGTAGTGGACCGGGACAGGGGAAAAATGAGCAGTTCTTC,TRBD1,TRBV19,.,TRBJ2-1
CASSPYRDASYEQYF,TGCGCCAGCAGCCCTTACAGGGACGCATCCTACGAGCAGTACTTC,.,TRBV5-1,few,TRBJ2-7
CASSQTSDRELFF,TGCGCCAGCAGCCAGACTAGCGACCGGGAGCTGTTTTTT,TRBD2,TRBV5-1,.,TRBJ2-2
CASSGDRTPHF,TGTGCCAGCAGTGGGGACAGGACTCCCCATTTT,TRBD1,TRBV2,few,TRBJ1-5
CAWSLGIEYGYTF,TGTGCCTGGAGTTTGGGGATTGAATATGGCTACACCTTC,.,TRBV30,few,TRBJ1-2
CASSWVKWDAMNTEAFF,TGTGCCAGCAGCTGGGTTAAATGGGACGCTATGAACACTGAAGCTTTCTTT,.,TRBV5-6,.,TRBJ1-1
CASSATGTGRYNEQFF,TGTGCCAGCAGCGCGACCGGGACAGGGCGCTACAATGAGCAGTTCTTC,TRBD1,TRBV27,few,TRBJ2-1
CASSLLAGTDTQYF,TGTGCCAGCAGTTTACTAGCGGGCACAGATACGCAGTATTTT,TRBD2,TRBV6-5,.,TRBJ2-3
CASGGTGTDFNQPQHF,TGTGCCAGCGGGGGCACCGGGACAGACTTCAATCAGCCCCAGCATTTT,TRBD1,TRBV28,few,TRBJ1-5
CASRVLAGGTYEQYF,TGTGCCAGCAGGGTACTAGCGGGGGGGACCTACGAGCAGTACTTC,TRBD2,TRBV27,few,TRBJ2-7
CATTDRAAHGYTF,TGTGCCACCACGGACAGGGCAGCCCATGGCTACACCTTC,TRBD1,TRBV6-5,few,TRBJ1-2
CASSEQGAEGYTF,TGTGCCAGTAGTGAACAGGGGGCGGAAGGCTACACCTTC,TRBD1,TRBV19,few,TRBJ1-2
CSVERAGSYEQYF,TGCAGCGTTGAAAGGGCGGGCTCCTACGAGCAGTACTTC,.,TRBV29-1,.,TRBJ2-7
CASSVKLNSGANVLTF,TGTGCCAGCAGCGTCAAGTTAAACTCTGGGGCCAACGTCCTGACTTTC,.,TRBV9,few,TRBJ2-6
CATSRRGRGDYGYTF,TGTGCCACCAGCCGCAGGGGGCGAGGCGACTATGGCTACACCTTC,TRBD1,TRBV15,.,TRBJ1-2
CASSLDLTPNYGYTF,TGTGCCAGCAGCTTAGATCTCACTCCTAACTATGGCTACACCTTC,.,TRBV11-2,.,TRBJ1-2
CASSTGLPGEQYF,TGTGCCAGCAGCACGGGACTCCCCGGGGAGCAGTACTTC,.,TRBV6-5,few,TRBJ2-7
CASSLRPGTGTLSYNEQFF,TGTGCCAGTAGTCTTCGTCCCGGGACAGGAACCCTCTCCTACAATGAGCAGTTCTTC,TRBD1,TRBV19,few,TRBJ2-1
CAISSDRGYEQYF,TGTGCCATCAGTTCTGACAGGGGGTACGAGCAGTACTTC,TRBD1,TRBV10-3,.,TRBJ2-7
CASSQAQGPGELFF,TGTGCCAGCAGCCAAGCCCAGGGGCCCGGGGAGCTGTTTTTT,.,TRBV14,few,TRBJ2-2
CAWSANTGRGLDEQYF,TGTGCCTGGAGTGCAAATACAGGGCGGGGGTTAGACGAGCAGTACTTC,.,TRBV30,few,TRBJ2-7
CASSAYPGGTEAFF,TGCGCCAGCAGCGCCTATCCCGGTGGAACTGAAGCTTTCTTT,.,TRBV4-3,.,TRBJ1-1
CASSQVGLASDTQYF,TGCGCCAGCAGCCAAGTTGGACTAGCTTCAGATACGCAGTATTTT,TRBD2,TRBV4-1,.,TRBJ2-3
CASSIELAAPYNEQFF,TGTGCCAGTAGTATAGAACTAGCGGCGCCCTACAATGAGCAGTTCTTC,TRBD2,TRBV19,few,TRBJ2-1
CASSRTGVSSYEQYF,TGTGCCAGCAGCCGCACAGGGGTTTCTTCCTACGAGCAGTACTTC,TRBD1,TRBV7-2,.,TRBJ2-7
CASSPGDRGNQPQHF,TGTGCCAGCTCACCAGGGGACAGGGGTAATCAGCCCCAGCATTTT,TRBD1,TRBV18,.,TRBJ1-5
CASTHSGGQSYNEQFF,TGTGCCAGCACCCATAGCGGGGGGCAGTCCTACAATGAGCAGTTCTTC,TRBD2,TRBV6-6,few,TRBJ2-1
CASSASSGGNEQFF,TGTGCCAGCAGTGCTTCTTCAGGGGGGAATGAGCAGTTCTTC,.,TRBV25-1,.,TRBJ2-1
CAISESGQENIQYF,TGTGCCATCAGTGAGTCAGGACAGGAAAACATTCAGTACTTC,TRBD1,TRBV10-3,.,TRBJ2-4
CASSRDRNTEAFF,TGTGCCAGCAGCCGGGACAGGAACACTGAAGCTTTCTTT,TRBD1,TRBV7-2,few,TRBJ1-1